A single sample is the source of the 9 T cell receptor beta chains below, sequenced in a study of T cell responses to AZD1222 COVID-19 vaccine. Libraries were prepared by immunoSEQ multiplex PCR; TCRdb keeps only in-frame clonotypes and omits some of them. The sample lists approximately 110,000 clones, 70% to 90% occurring once. The sequenced sample was peripheral blood, obtained on day 0 of AZD1222 vaccination. Source of these receptors: an adult in good health.

This clone was counted only a few times. The chain combines TRBV5-6 with TRBJ1-1, with D unresolved. V shed 4 bases and J shed 1 base, with 8 bases lying between them. In germline, CDR1 is SGHDT, CDR2 YYEEEE. The CDR3 has 13 residues. CDR3 protein: CASSLTRNTEAFF. The CDR3 DNA is TGTGCCAGCAGCCTTACACGGAACACTGAAGCTTTCTTT.

CDR3 sequence reads: CASSLSRGPARQPQHF. The CDR3 DNA is TGTGCCAGCAGCTTAAGTAGGGGTCCCGCAAGGCAGCCCCAGCATTTT. The J gene is TRBJ1-5, the V gene TRBV7-3, with D perhaps TRBD1 (5 bases). The CDR3 spans 16 residues. Germline CDR1 and CDR2: SGHTA and FQGTGA. V shed 1 base and J shed 7 bases, with 17 bases lying between them.

This sequence joins TRBV6-5 and TRBJ1-5, with D unresolved. Trimming shortened V by 0 bases and J by 4 bases, and 13 bases separated the two germline ends. CDR3 length: 16 residues. CDR1 and CDR2 (germline): MNHEY, SVGAGI. The CDR3 loop is CASSYSSSTTNQPQHF. The CDR3 coding sequence is TGTGCCAGCAGTTACTCGTCCTCAACAACAAATCAGCCCCAGCATTTT.

Here the CDR3 reads CASSGQFNEKLFF. DNA of the CDR3: TGTGCCAGCAGTGGACAGTTTAATGAAAAACTGTTTTTT. The gene calls are TRBV6-6 and TRBJ1-4, with a tentative D call TRBD1 (6 bases). This CDR3 is 13 amino acids long. The V end was cut by 5 bases, the J end by 4 bases, with 8 bases between. Germline V gene data show CDR1 as MNHNY and CDR2 as SVGAGI (reference sequence).

J is TRBJ2-3 and V is TRBV12-5; D gene unclear. The CDR3 has 13 residues. Between the trimmed V and J ends, which lost 0 bases and 5 bases, there was a span of 6 bases. Germline CDR1 is LGHNT and CDR2 is FRNRAP. The CDR3 spells CASGLVLGDTQYF. The CDR3 coding sequence is TGTGCTAGTGGTTTGGTTTTAGGAGATACGCAGTATTTT.

The chain uses TRBV4-1 and TRBJ2-5; perhaps TRBD1 as D (6 bases). This CDR3 comprises 15 residues. CDR1 and CDR2 (germline): MGHRA, YSYEKL. V was pared by 1 base and J by 5 bases, with 14 bases between. The CDR3 protein is CASSQVLWGPETQYF. The CDR3 DNA is TGCGCCAGCAGCCAAGTGTTGTGGGGGCCGGAGACCCAGTACTTC.

The rearrangement joins TRBV6-4 to TRBJ2-1; 10 bases are a match to TRBD2. The CDR3 has 15 residues. CDR1 is MRHNA, CDR2 SNTAGT, per germline. Trimming removed 2 bases from V and 9 bases from J; junction bases left unmatched: 7. The CDR3 spells CASSDSSGGASEQFF. DNA of the CDR3: TGTGCCAGCAGTGACAGCAGCGGGGGGGCAAGTGAGCAGTTCTTC.

V gene TRBV7-8 combines with J gene TRBJ2-5; 7 bases map to TRBD1. V lost 2 bases, J lost 5 bases, and 11 bases stayed unmatched. Germline lookup yields CDR1 SGHVS and CDR2 FQNEAQ. This CDR3 is 16 amino acids long. The CDR3 reads CASSLRNRGFWETQYF. In DNA, the CDR3 is TGTGCCAGCAGCTTACGGAACAGGGGTTTCTGGGAGACCCAGTACTTC.

The chain is built from TRBV27 and TRBJ1-2; 8 positions match TRBD1. The CDR3 length is 12 residues. Germline CDR1 and CDR2: MNHEY and SMNVEV (reference sequence). The V segment lost 7 bases and the J segment 4 bases; nucleotides outside the gene matches: 2. The DNA of the CDR3 is TGTGCCAGCAAGACAGGGGCCTATGGCTACACCTTC. Protein sequence: CASKTGAYGYTF.